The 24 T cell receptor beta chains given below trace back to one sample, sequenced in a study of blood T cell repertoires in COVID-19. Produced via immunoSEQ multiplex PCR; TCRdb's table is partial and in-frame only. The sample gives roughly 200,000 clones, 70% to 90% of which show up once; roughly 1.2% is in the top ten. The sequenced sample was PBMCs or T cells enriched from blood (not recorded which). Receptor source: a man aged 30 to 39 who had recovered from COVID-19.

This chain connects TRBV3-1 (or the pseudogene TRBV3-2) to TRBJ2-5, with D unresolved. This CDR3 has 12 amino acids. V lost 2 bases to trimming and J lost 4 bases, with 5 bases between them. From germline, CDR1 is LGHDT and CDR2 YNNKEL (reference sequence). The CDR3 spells CASSQLGETQYF. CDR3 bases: TGTGCCAGCAGCCAACTAGGAGAGACCCAGTACTTC.

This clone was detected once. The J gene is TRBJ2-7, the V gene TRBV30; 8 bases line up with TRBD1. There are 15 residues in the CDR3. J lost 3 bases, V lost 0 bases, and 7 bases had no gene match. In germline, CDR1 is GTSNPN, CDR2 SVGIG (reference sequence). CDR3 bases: TGTGCCTGGAGTGTAGGCCAGGGGGCTATCTACGAGCAGTACTTC. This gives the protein CAWSVGQGAIYEQYF.

CDR3 sequence: CASSPRQIPNTEAFF. DNA of the CDR3: TGTGCCAGCAGCCCGAGACAGATACCGAACACTGAAGCTTTCTTT. The V call is TRBV3-1 (or the pseudogene TRBV3-2), the J call TRBJ1-1; TRBD1 is a possible D gene (5 bases). The CDR3 is made up of 15 amino acids. Trimming removed 4 bases at V and 1 base at J, with 13 bases between. From germline, CDR1 is LGHDT and CDR2 YNNKEL (reference sequence).

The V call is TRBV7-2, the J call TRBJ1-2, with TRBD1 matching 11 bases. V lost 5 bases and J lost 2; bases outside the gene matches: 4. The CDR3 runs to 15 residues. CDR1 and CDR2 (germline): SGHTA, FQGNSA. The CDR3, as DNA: TGTGCCAGCAGCAATCGGACAGGGGGCAACTATGGCTACACCTTC. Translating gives CASSNRTGGNYGYTF.

This CDR3 is CASSQVSGLAGTGTGELFF. The CDR3 DNA reads TGCGCCAGCAGCCAAGTATCGGGCTTAGCGGGAACGGGCACCGGGGAGCTGTTTTTT. The chain is built from TRBV4-3 and TRBJ2-2; 8 nucleotides line up with TRBD2. The CDR3 sequence is 19 residues long. The junction had 14 bases not matched to a gene; V was cut back by 1 base and J by 4 bases. The germline gives CDR1 LGHNA, CDR2 YSLEER.

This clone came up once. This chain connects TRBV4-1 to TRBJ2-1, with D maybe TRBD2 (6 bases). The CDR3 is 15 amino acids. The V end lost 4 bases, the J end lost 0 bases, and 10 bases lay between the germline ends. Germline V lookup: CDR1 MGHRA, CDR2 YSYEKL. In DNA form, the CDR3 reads TGCGCCAGCAGCCCAGCGGGCAGCTCCTACAATGAGCAGTTCTTC. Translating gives CASSPAGSSYNEQFF.

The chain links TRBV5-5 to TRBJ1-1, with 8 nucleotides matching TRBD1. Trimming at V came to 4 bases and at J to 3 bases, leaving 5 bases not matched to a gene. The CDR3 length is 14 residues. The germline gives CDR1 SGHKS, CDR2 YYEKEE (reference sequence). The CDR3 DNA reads TGTGCCAGCAGCGTAGACAGGGGTCACACTGAAGCTTTCTTT. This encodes CASSVDRGHTEAFF.

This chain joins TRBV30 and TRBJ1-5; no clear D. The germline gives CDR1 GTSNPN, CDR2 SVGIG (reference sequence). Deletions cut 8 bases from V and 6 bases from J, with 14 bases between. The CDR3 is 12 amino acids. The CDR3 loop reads CAAGSRGQPQHF. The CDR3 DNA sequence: TGTGCCGCCGGGTCTCGAGGTCAGCCCCAGCATTTT.

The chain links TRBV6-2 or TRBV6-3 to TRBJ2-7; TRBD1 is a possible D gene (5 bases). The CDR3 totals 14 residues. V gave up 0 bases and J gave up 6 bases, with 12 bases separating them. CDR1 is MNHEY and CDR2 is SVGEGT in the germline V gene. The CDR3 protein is CASSYSPLGVEQYF. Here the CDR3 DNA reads TGTGCCAGCAGTTACTCCCCTTTAGGGGTCGAGCAGTACTTC.

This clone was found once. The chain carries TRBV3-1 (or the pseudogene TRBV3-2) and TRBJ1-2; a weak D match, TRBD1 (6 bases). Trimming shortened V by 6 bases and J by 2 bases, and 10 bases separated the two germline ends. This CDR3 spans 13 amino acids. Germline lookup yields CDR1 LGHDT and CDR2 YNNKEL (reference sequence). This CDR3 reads CASRGTSNYGYTF. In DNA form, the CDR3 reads TGTGCCAGCAGGGGGACATCGAACTATGGCTACACCTTC.

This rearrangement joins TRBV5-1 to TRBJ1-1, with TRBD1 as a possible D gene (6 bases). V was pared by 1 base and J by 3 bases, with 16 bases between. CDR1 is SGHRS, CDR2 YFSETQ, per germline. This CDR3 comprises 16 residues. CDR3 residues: CASSLFYRVVDTEAFF. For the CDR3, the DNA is TGCGCCAGCAGCTTGTTTTACAGGGTAGTAGACACTGAAGCTTTCTTT.

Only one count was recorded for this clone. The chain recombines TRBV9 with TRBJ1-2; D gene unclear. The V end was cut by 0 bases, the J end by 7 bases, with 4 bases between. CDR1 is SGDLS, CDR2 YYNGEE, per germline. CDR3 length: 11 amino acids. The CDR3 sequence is CASSVGSGYTF. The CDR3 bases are TGTGCCAGCAGCGTAGGGAGTGGCTACACCTTC.

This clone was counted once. In nucleotides, the CDR3 is TGTGCCAGCAGCACGGACAGACTTCTCTATGGCTACACCTTC. The encoded protein is CASSTDRLLYGYTF. The chain joins TRBV7-9 to TRBJ1-2; a possible D gene is TRBD1 (6 bases). The CDR3 contains 14 residues. The germline V gene has CDR1 SEHNR and CDR2 FQNEAQ (reference sequence). V dropped 5 bases and J dropped 4 bases, with 14 bases sitting between them.

Written as DNA, the CDR3 is TGTGCCAGCAGCCTCCTCAATCGGACACGCGGCTCCTACGAGCAGTACTTC. It yields the protein CASSLLNRTRGSYEQYF. This chain uses TRBV7-8 with TRBJ2-7; possible D gene TRBD1, 5 bases. V gave up 5 bases and J gave up 0 bases, with 20 bases separating them. The germline gives CDR1 SGHVS, CDR2 FQNEAQ. This CDR3 has 17 amino acids.

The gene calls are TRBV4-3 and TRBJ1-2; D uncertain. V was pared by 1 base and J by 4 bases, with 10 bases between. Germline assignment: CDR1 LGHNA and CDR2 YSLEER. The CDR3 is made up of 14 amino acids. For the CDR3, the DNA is TGCGCCAGCAGCCAAGGGTACGGGATCTATGGCTACACCTTC. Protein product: CASSQGYGIYGYTF.

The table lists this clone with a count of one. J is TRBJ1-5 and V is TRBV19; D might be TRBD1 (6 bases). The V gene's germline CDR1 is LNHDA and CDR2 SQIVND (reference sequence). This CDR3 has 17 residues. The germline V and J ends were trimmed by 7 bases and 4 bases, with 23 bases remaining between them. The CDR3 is CASTPRLGQGLNQPQHF. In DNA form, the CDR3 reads TGTGCCAGTACCCCCAGGTTGGGGCAGGGGCTGAATCAGCCCCAGCATTTT.

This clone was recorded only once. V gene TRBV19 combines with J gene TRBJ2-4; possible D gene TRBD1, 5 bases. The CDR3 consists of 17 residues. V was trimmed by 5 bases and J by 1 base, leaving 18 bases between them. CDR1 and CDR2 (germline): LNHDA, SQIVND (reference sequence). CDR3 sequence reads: CASSFTLGAGAKNIQYF. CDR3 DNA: TGTGCCAGTAGTTTCACCCTAGGGGCTGGGGCCAAAAACATTCAGTACTTC. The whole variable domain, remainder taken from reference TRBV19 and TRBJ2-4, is DGGITQSPKYLFRKEGQNVTLSCEQNLNHDAMYWYRQDPGQGLRLIYYSQIVNDFQKGDIAEGYSVSREKKESFPLTVTSAQKNPTAFYLCASSFTLGAGAKNIQYFGAGTRLSVL.

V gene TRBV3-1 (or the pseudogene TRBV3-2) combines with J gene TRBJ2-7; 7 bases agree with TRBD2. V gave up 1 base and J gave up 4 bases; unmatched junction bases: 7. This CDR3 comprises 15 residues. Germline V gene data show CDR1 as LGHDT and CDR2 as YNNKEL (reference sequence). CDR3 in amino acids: CASSQGPGLSYEQYF. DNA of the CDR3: TGTGCCAGCAGCCAAGGTCCGGGACTATCTTACGAGCAGTACTTC.

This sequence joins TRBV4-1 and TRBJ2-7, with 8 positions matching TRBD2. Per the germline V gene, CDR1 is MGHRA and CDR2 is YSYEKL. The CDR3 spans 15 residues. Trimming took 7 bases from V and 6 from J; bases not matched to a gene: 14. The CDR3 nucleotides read TGCGCCAGCACCCAGAGGGTCAGCGGGAGTTCCGAGCAGTACTTC. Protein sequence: CASTQRVSGSSEQYF.

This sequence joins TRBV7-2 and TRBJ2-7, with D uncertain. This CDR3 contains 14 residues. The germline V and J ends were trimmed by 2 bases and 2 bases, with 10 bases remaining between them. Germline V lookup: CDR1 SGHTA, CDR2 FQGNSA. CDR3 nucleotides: TGTGCCAGCAGCTTACAGGTTTTGACCTACGAGCAGTACTTC. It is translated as CASSLQVLTYEQYF. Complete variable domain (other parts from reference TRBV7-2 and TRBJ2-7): GAGVSQSPSNKVTEKGKDVELRCDPISGHTALYWYRQSLGQGLEFLIYFQGNSAPDKSGLPSDRFSAERTGGSVSTLTIQRTQQEDSAVYLCASSLQVLTYEQYFGPGTRLTVT.

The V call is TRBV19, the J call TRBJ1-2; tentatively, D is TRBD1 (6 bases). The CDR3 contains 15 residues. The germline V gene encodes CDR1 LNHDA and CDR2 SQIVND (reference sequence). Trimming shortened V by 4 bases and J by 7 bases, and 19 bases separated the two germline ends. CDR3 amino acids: CASSRDDRKGVGYTF. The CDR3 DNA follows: TGTGCCAGTAGTAGAGACGACAGGAAAGGAGTTGGCTACACCTTC.

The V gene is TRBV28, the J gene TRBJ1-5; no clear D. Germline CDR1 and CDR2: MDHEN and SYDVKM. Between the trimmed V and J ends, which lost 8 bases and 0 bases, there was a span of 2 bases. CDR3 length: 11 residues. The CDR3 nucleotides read TGTGCCAGCTATAGCAATCAGCCCCAGCATTTT. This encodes CASYSNQPQHF.

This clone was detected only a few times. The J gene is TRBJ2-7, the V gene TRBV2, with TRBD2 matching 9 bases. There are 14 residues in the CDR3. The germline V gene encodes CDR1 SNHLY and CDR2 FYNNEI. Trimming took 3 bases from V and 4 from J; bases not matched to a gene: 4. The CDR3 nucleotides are TGTGCCAGCAGTGAGCGGGAGGGCCTGTACGAGCAGTACTTC. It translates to CASSEREGLYEQYF.

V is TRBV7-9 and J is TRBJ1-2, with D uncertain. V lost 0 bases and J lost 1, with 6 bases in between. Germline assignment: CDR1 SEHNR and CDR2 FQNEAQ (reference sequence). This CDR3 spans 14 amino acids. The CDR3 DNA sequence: TGTGCCAGCAGCTTAGCCGGAGTTAACTATGGCTACACCTTC. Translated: CASSLAGVNYGYTF.